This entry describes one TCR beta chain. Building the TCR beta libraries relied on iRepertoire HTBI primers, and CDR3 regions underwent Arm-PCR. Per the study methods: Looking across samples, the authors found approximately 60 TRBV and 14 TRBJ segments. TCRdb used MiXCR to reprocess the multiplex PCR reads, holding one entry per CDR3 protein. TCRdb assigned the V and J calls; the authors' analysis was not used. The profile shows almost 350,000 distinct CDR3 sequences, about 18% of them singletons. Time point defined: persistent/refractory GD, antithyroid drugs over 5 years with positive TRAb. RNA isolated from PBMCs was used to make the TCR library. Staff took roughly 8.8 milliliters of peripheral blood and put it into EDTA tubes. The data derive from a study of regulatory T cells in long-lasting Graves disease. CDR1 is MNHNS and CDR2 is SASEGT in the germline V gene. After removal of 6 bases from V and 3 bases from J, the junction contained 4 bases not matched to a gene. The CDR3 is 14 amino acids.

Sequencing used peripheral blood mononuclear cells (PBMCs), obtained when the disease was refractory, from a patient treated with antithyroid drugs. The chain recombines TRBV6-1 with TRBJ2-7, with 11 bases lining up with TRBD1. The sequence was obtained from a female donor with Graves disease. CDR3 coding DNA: TGTGCCAGCAGCGAGGACAGGGGGCTCTACGAGCAGTACTTC. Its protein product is CASSEDRGLYEQYF.